Detailed here is one T cell receptor (beta chain). Its matching antigen is unknown. Among the 110 or so subjects of the validation cohort, separate from the approximately 660-subject first cohort, were the donors. Germline-derived CDR1 and CDR2 are MNHEY and SMNVEV (reference sequence). This CDR3 region has 17 residues. V dropped 4 bases and J dropped 4 bases, with 22 bases sitting between them. The data are from a study of cytomegalovirus exposure and HLA in healthy donors. Study-wide results and caveats: Rare TCR sequences dominated, though some public TCRs recurred in many donors.

Assay used: immunoSEQ multiplex PCR; TCRdb lists only in-frame clones, some missing. Among approximately 240,000 clones listed, about nine tenths were seen once. The sample consisted of PBMCs. This TCR derives from a woman aged 18-30 years in good health and CMV-seronegative. This chain uses TRBV27 with TRBJ1-2, with D unresolved. Here the CDR3 reads CASSSGPVGVLFYGYTF. The CDR3 region has the DNA TGTGCCAGCAGTTCCGGGCCTGTCGGGGTATTATTCTATGGCTACACCTTC.